A single sample is the source of the 27 T cell receptor beta chains below, sequenced in a study of blood T cell repertoires in COVID-19. Profiling relied on immunoSEQ multiplex PCR, and the TCRdb table lists in-frame clones only, not all of them. Among about 64,000 clones, approximately 90% were seen once, and the ten largest hold roughly 4%. Sequenced: peripheral blood. These receptors were collected from a man aged 65 to 79 with acute or convalescent COVID-19.

The chain links TRBV30 to TRBJ1-2; D is unclear. The CDR3 is 12 amino acids. Trimming left V 2 bases short and J 8 bases short, with 12 bases between. Germline lookup yields CDR1 GTSNPN and CDR2 SVGIG (reference sequence). The CDR3 here is CAWSSAVWGYTF. Here the CDR3 DNA reads TGTGCCTGGAGTAGTGCGGTTTGGGGCTACACCTTC.

The chain joins TRBV7-2 to TRBJ1-1; TRBD1 agrees at 8 bases. In germline, CDR1 is SGHTA, CDR2 FQGNSA. Trimming cost V 5 bases and J 6 bases; bases outside gene matches: 8. This CDR3 region has 14 residues. The CDR3 region is CASSKGQGESEAFF. The CDR3 nucleotides read TGTGCCAGCAGCAAAGGACAGGGAGAGTCTGAAGCTTTCTTT.

The CDR3 spells CAIQSSQSTGQGSSLLRNTEAFF. The CDR3 DNA reads as TGTGCCATTCAGTCAAGTCAGTCGACGGGACAGGGGTCGAGTTTACTGAGGAACACTGAAGCTTTCTTT. This chain connects TRBV10-3 to TRBJ1-1, with 10 bases aligning to TRBD1. Germline CDR1 is ENHRY and CDR2 is SYGVKD. This CDR3 is built from 23 residues. Trimming at V came to 9 bases and at J to 1 base, leaving 32 bases not matched to a gene.

This clone appeared a single time. The genes are TRBV27 and TRBJ2-2, with D hard to call. V was pared by 5 bases and J by 6 bases, with 7 bases between. The CDR3 length is 12 residues. Per the germline V gene, CDR1 is MNHEY and CDR2 is SMNVEV (reference sequence). For the CDR3, the DNA is TGTGCCAGCAGTCCGGTGGCCGGGGAGCTGTTTTTT. Translation: CASSPVAGELFF.

V gene TRBV6-5 combines with J gene TRBJ1-1; D is possibly TRBD1 (5 bases). The CDR3 runs 15 residues. The V gene lost 6 bases and the J gene lost 0 bases, with 14 bases spanning the gap. Per germline, CDR1 MNHEY and CDR2 SVGAGI. The DNA for the CDR3 is TGTGCCAGCAGACCCTGGGGGGGTTTGAACACTGAAGCTTTCTTT. This gives the protein CASRPWGGLNTEAFF.

In regard to this clone: This sample also contains other DNA sequences that code for the same CDR3. The chain carries TRBV30 and TRBJ2-7, with 11 bases lining up with TRBD1. Germline V lookup: CDR1 GTSNPN, CDR2 SVGIG (reference sequence). The CDR3 contains 16 residues. With 0 bases clipped from V and 1 base from J, the junction kept 5 bases outside the gene matches. DNA of the CDR3: TGTGCCTGGAGTGTATGGGGGACAGGGGGTTCCTACGAGCAGTACTTC. Protein sequence: CAWSVWGTGGSYEQYF.

The chain recombines TRBV7-2 with TRBJ2-7; possible D gene TRBD2, 5 bases. This CDR3 region has 15 residues. Between the trimmed V and J ends, which lost 5 bases and 0 bases, there was a span of 14 bases. CDR1 is SGHTA and CDR2 is FQGNSA in the germline V gene. The CDR3 DNA reads as TGTGCCAGCAGCCCTTCCCTGGGGAGCTCCTACGAGCAGTACTTC. It encodes CASSPSLGSSYEQYF.

This chain uses TRBV7-9 with TRBJ2-7, with a tentative D call TRBD1 (5 bases). Germline V gives CDR1 SEHNR, CDR2 FQNEAQ (reference sequence). The CDR3 is 16 amino acids. Trimming shortened V by 2 bases and J by 2 bases, and 16 bases separated the two germline ends. This CDR3 is CASSLNSLGQTYEQYF. In nucleotides, the CDR3 is TGTGCCAGCAGCTTAAACTCTTTGGGGCAGACCTACGAGCAGTACTTC. The variable domain in full, with the rest retrieved from reference TRBV7-9 and TRBJ2-7, is DTGVSQNPRHKITKRGQNVTFRCDPISEHNRLYWYRQTLGQGPEFLTYFQNEAQLEKSRLLSDRFSAERPKGSFSTLEIQRTEQGDSAMYLCASSLNSLGQTYEQYFGPGTRLTVT.

The V gene is TRBV24-1, the J gene TRBJ2-3; D gene ambiguous. V lost 8 bases to trimming and J lost 1 base, with 15 bases between them. CDR1 is KGHDR and CDR2 is SFDVKD in the germline V gene. CDR3 length: 15 residues. CDR3 in DNA: TGTGCCACCACCCTAGATCGTCCCCGCACAGATACGCAGTATTTT. This translates into CATTLDRPRTDTQYF.

The V and J genes are TRBV9 and TRBJ2-7; 9 nucleotides agree with TRBD1. V lost 4 bases to trimming and J lost 6 bases; unmatched junction nucleotides: 2. The CDR3 runs 12 residues. Germline assignment: CDR1 SGDLS and CDR2 YYNGEE. CDR3 bases: TGTGCCAGCAGCCAGACAGGGGGCGAGCAGTACTTC. Amino acids: CASSQTGGEQYF. The whole variable domain, remainder taken from reference TRBV9 and TRBJ2-7, is DSGVTQTPKHLITATGQRVTLRCSPRSGDLSVYWYQQSLDQGLQFLIQYYNGEERAKGNILERFSAQQFPDLHSELNLSSLELGDSALYFCASSQTGGEQYFGPGTRLTVT.

The J gene is TRBJ2-7, the V gene TRBV18, with 7 positions matching TRBD1. Per germline, CDR1 KGHSH and CDR2 LQKENI. J gave up 0 bases and V 6 bases, and 8 bases lay outside the gene matches. This CDR3 has 15 residues. The CDR3 nucleotides are TGTGCCAGCTCTCGAGCCGACAGGGTCTCCTACGAGCAGTACTTC. This encodes CASSRADRVSYEQYF.

CDR3: CASSREEGYEQYF. The CDR3 DNA is TGTGCCAGCAGTAGGGAGGAGGGCTACGAGCAGTACTTC. V usage is TRBV6-4 and J usage is TRBJ2-7, with D possibly TRBD2 on 6 matching bases. Germline CDR1 and CDR2: MRHNA and SNTAGT. V was clipped by 5 bases and J by 3 bases, with 11 bases between them. This CDR3 is 13 amino acids long.

This chain links TRBV5-4 with TRBJ2-7; the match to TRBD1 covers 7 bases. The ends lost 2 bases at V and 0 bases at J; junction bases unmatched: 5. The CDR3 runs 15 residues. From germline, CDR1 is SGHNT and CDR2 YYREEE (reference sequence). Written as DNA, the CDR3 is TGTGCCAGCAGCTTTCAAGGGGGCAGCTCCTACGAGCAGTACTTC. Its translation is CASSFQGGSSYEQYF.

The gene calls are TRBV14 and TRBJ1-4; 7 bases agree with TRBD1. CDR1 is SGHDN, CDR2 FVKESK, per germline. The CDR3 is 15 residues long. V lost 4 bases, J lost 4 bases, and 6 bases stayed unmatched. As DNA, the CDR3 is TGTGCCAGCAGCCGGTCCGGGACAGTTAATGAAAAACTGTTTTTT. Its protein is CASSRSGTVNEKLFF.

Only one count was recorded for this clone. The gene calls are TRBV19 and TRBJ2-3; 8 bases fit TRBD1. The germline V gene has CDR1 LNHDA and CDR2 SQIVND (reference sequence). V lost 7 bases, J lost 6 bases, and 15 bases stayed unmatched. CDR3 length equals 16 residues. In nucleotides, the CDR3 is TGTGCCAGTACCCTCGGCGGCAGGGGGCGGTCTGATACGCAGTATTTT. Amino acid sequence: CASTLGGRGRSDTQYF.

The chain carries TRBV14 and TRBJ1-1; D ambiguous. There are 13 residues in the CDR3. The germline CDR1 and CDR2 sequences are SGHDN and FVKESK. Trimming shortened V by 4 bases and J by 0 bases, and 6 bases separated the two germline ends. The CDR3 loop is CASSRGLNTEAFF. The CDR3 DNA follows: TGTGCCAGCAGCCGAGGATTGAACACTGAAGCTTTCTTT. The full variable domain, completed using reference TRBV14 and TRBJ1-1, is EAGVTQFPSHSVIEKGQTVTLRCDPISGHDNLYWYRRVMGKEIKFLLHFVKESKQDESGMPNNRFLAERTGGTYSTLKVQPAELEDSGVYFCASSRGLNTEAFFGQGTRLTVV.

The J gene is TRBJ1-5, the V gene TRBV6-6; TRBD1 is a possible D gene (5 bases). The V end was cut by 2 bases, the J end by 2 bases, with 7 bases between. Germline-derived CDR1 and CDR2 are MNHNY and SVGAGI (reference sequence). This CDR3 has 14 residues. This CDR3 is CASSYGGGNQPQHF. The CDR3 DNA follows: TGTGCCAGCAGTTACGGAGGGGGCAATCAGCCCCAGCATTTT.

This chain uses TRBV24-1 with TRBJ2-7, with a weak D call TRBD1 (5 bases). The CDR3 runs to 15 residues. The V gene lost 1 base and the J gene lost 4 bases, with 13 bases spanning the gap. Germline V CDR1 and CDR2: KGHDR, SFDVKD. CDR3 bases: TGTGCCACCAGTGATTTCAGGGAAGGATCATACGAGCAGTACTTC. Translation: CATSDFREGSYEQYF.

This clone was seen only once. In DNA form, the CDR3 reads TGTGCCAGCAGTTTATCTTGGCTTGGCAGGGACACTGAAGCTTTCTTT. It codes for CASSLSWLGRDTEAFF. This chain joins TRBV27 and TRBJ1-1; D may be TRBD1 (5 bases). The CDR3 covers 16 residues. Per germline, CDR1 MNHEY and CDR2 SMNVEV (reference sequence). V gave up 0 bases and J gave up 3 bases, with 14 bases separating them.

J is TRBJ2-7 and V is TRBV5-1; 7 bases match TRBD2. The CDR3 loop spans 14 amino acids. V shed 4 bases, J shed 5 bases, and the junction held 9 bases outside the gene matches. CDR1 is SGHRS, CDR2 YFSETQ, per germline. The CDR3 loop reads CASSLSARGDEQYF. CDR3 coding DNA: TGCGCCAGCAGCCTTAGCGCTCGGGGGGACGAGCAGTACTTC.

This chain uses TRBV19 with TRBJ1-3; D may be TRBD1 (5 bases). Germline lookup yields CDR1 LNHDA and CDR2 SQIVND (reference sequence). Between the trimmed V and J ends, which lost 6 bases and 0 bases, there was a span of 9 bases. CDR3 size: 14 residues. CDR3 in DNA: TGTGCCAGTAGACGACAGAGCTCTGGAAACACCATATATTTT. It specifies CASRRQSSGNTIYF. Full variable domain (rest looked up from reference TRBV19 and TRBJ1-3): DGGITQSPKYLFRKEGQNVTLSCEQNLNHDAMYWYRQDPGQGLRLIYYSQIVNDFQKGDIAEGYSVSREKKESFPLTVTSAQKNPTAFYLCASRRQSSGNTIYFGEGSWLTVV.

The chain couples TRBV15 to TRBJ1-5; maybe TRBD1 (6 bases). Germline V gives CDR1 LNHNV, CDR2 YYDKDF (reference sequence). V lost 1 base to trimming and J lost 2 bases, with 9 bases between them. The CDR3 spans 15 residues. CDR3 region: CATSRAGVGNQPQHF. The CDR3 DNA reads as TGTGCCACCAGCAGAGCAGGGGTGGGCAATCAGCCCCAGCATTTT.

This clone was seen only a few times. This CDR3 is also generated by other DNA sequences in the sample. The genes are TRBV15 and TRBJ2-1; 8 nucleotides match TRBD1. The CDR3 is 14 amino acids. V lost 5 bases and J lost 5; bases outside the gene matches: 5. Germline lookup yields CDR1 LNHNV and CDR2 YYDKDF (reference sequence). Here the CDR3 DNA reads TGTGCCACCAGCCGTCCGGGACAGGACAATGAGCAGTTCTTC. Translated: CATSRPGQDNEQFF.

V is TRBV9 and J is TRBJ1-1; 7 bases fit TRBD1. The CDR3 sequence is 16 residues long. The germline V gene encodes CDR1 SGDLS and CDR2 YYNGEE. The V gene end was trimmed by 4 bases and the J gene end by 1 base; junction bases not matched to a gene: 10. This CDR3 is CASSSRTGIANTEAFF. The CDR3 DNA follows: TGTGCCAGCAGCTCCAGGACAGGCATAGCGAACACTGAAGCTTTCTTT.

The chain is built from TRBV7-2 and TRBJ1-2, with TRBD1 as a possible D gene (6 bases). The CDR3 length is 16 residues. Germline assignment: CDR1 SGHTA and CDR2 FQGNSA. V shed 5 bases and J shed 4 bases, with 20 bases lying between them. CDR3 loop: CASSPGEGGTLYGYTF. CDR3 DNA sequence: TGTGCCAGCAGCCCGGGGGAGGGGGGGACCCTCTATGGCTACACCTTC.

The V and J genes are TRBV6-2 or TRBV6-3 and TRBJ2-1; perhaps TRBD2 as D (6 bases). V gave up 7 bases and J gave up 7 bases, with 29 bases separating them. Germline loops: CDR1 MNHEY, CDR2 SVGEGT. The CDR3 extends over 18 amino acids. The CDR3 nucleotides read TGTGCCAGCACGTACTCCCGCAGCGGGCGGGTCGAGGGGAATGAGCAGTTCTTC. Protein sequence: CASTYSRSGRVEGNEQFF.

The gene calls are TRBV4-3 and TRBJ1-1; tentative D call: TRBD1 (5 bases). CDR1 is LGHNA, CDR2 YSLEER, per germline. This CDR3 is 16 amino acids long. Trimming shortened V by 0 bases and J by 1 base, and 12 bases separated the two germline ends. The CDR3 is CASSQEIGGANTEAFF. Written as DNA, the CDR3 is TGCGCCAGCAGCCAAGAAATAGGAGGGGCGAACACTGAAGCTTTCTTT.